Below are 3 T cell receptor beta chains sequenced from a single sample in a study of Graves' ophthalmopathy and Graves' hyperthyroidism. The authors amplified TCR beta CDR3 regions, and they did so from RNA transcripts for repertoire sequencing. In the first round, RT-PCR was carried out with HTBI primers, and a multiplex PCR formed the second round. TCRdb fed the multiplex PCR reads into MiXCR, producing one record per CDR3 protein. The table includes approximately 160,000 distinct CDR3 sequences, about 40% detected once. Sequencing input: peripheral blood. All receptors derive from a woman aged 40 to 50 with Graves' ophthalmopathy.

This clonotype was seen many times. The gene calls are TRBV20-1 and TRBJ2-7; TRBD1 agrees at 8 bases. From germline, CDR1 is DFQATT and CDR2 SNEGSKA (reference sequence). This CDR3 is built from 15 residues. Trimming took 6 bases from V and 3 from J; bases not matched to a gene: 13. CDR3 loop: CSAPHGTGRGYEQYF. The CDR3 DNA reads TGCAGTGCGCCGCACGGGACAGGTCGAGGCTACGAGCAGTACTTC.

The V call is TRBV6-2 or TRBV6-3, the J call TRBJ2-5; TRBD2 agrees at 11 bases. The CDR3 has 14 amino acids. Germline CDR1 reads MNHEY; CDR2 reads SVGEGT. The junction had 4 bases not matched to a gene; V was cut back by 6 bases and J by 4 bases. The CDR3 reads CASRGGTSGETQYF. CDR3 in DNA: TGTGCCAGCAGAGGGGGGACTAGCGGAGAGACCCAGTACTTC.

This clonotype was picked up many times. The chain carries TRBV19 and TRBJ2-7; 9 bases agree with TRBD1. The CDR3 covers 15 residues. Germline-derived CDR1 and CDR2 are LNHDA and SQIVND (reference sequence). The V gene end was trimmed by 6 bases and the J gene end by 7 bases; junction bases not matched to a gene: 13. CDR3 residues: CASRLTGTGFLEQYF. The CDR3 region has the DNA TGTGCCAGTAGACTAACCGGGACAGGGTTCCTTGAGCAGTACTTC.